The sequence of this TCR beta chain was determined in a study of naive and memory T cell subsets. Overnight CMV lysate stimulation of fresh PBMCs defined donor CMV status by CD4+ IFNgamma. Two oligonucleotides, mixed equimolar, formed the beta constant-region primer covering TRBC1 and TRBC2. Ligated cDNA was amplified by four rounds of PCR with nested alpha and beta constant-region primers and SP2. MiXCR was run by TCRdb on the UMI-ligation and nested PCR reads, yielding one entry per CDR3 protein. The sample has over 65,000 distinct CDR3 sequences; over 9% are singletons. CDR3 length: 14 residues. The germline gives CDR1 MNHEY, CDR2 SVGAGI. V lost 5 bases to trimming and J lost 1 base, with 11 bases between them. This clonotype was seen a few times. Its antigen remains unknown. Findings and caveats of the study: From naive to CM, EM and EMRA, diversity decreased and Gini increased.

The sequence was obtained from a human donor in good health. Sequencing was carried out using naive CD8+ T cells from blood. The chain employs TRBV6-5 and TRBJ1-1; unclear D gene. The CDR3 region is CASSLDGSNTEAFF. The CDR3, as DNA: TGTGCCAGCAGTCTGGACGGATCGAACACTGAAGCTTTCTTT.